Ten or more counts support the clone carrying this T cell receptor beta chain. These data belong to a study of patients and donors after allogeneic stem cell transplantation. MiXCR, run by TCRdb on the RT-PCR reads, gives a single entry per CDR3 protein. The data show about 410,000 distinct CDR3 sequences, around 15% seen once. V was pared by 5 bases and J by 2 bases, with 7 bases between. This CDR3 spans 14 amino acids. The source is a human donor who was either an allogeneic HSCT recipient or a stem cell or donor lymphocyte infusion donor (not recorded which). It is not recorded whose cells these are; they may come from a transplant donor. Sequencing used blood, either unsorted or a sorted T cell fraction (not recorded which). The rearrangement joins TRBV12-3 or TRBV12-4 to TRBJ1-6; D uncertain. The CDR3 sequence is CASSTGTYNSPLHF. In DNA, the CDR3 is TGTGCCAGCAGTACCGGGACCTATAATTCACCCCTCCACTTT.